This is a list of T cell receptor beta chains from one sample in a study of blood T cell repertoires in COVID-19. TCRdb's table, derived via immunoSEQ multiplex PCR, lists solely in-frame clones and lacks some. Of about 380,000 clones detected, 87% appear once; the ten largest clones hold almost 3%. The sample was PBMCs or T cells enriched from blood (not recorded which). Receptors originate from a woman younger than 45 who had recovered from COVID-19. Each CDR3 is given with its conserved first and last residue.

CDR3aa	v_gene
CASSPTLRQGYNSPLHF	TRBV18
CASSLGDSGQYF	TRBV5-1
CASTSDSSYNEQFF	TRBV7-9
CASSLEGVHTGELFF	TRBV11-2
CASSPPRVLHYGYTF	TRBV5-8
CASSPRQDNYGYTF	TRBV6-5
CASSLTQESNQPQHF	TRBV18
CASSPRTSTRDKNTEAFF	TRBV7-2
CASTNVQREVDYGYTF	TRBV28
CASSLATSGRSDEQFF	TRBV5-1
CSAQDREGSYEQYF	TRBV29-1
CASSLGGNRPQHF	TRBV12-3/TRBV12-4
CASSQDSVSYEQYF	TRBV4-2
CASSSLGRESYEQYF	TRBV28
CAISSEAFF	TRBV10-3
CASSETGTNPGELFF	TRBV6-1
CAWRGLAGVWEQYF	TRBV30
CASSIQDGQPQHF	TRBV9
CASSLTGDQPQHF	TRBV7-2
CASTLTGDGGYTF	TRBV6-5
CASSNRDSPSTDTQYF	TRBV7-9
CASSWGDTQHNYEQYF	TRBV5-1
CASSPRGGRNTEAFF	TRBV7-3
CASSGSSGGAYGTQYF	TRBV2
CASSPLGVLAGTYNEQFF	TRBV3-1/TRBV3-2
CASSLLVAATDTQYF	TRBV7-2
CASSLAGAKTHEQFF	TRBV19
CSVEQTESDGYTF	TRBV29-1
CASSPVKLAKNIQYF	TRBV6-5
CASSPGLYGYTF	TRBV13
CASSSGQGARNEQFF	TRBV11-3
CASSPQGAWTEAFF	TRBV25-1
CASSFHGRAVGYTF	TRBV19
CASSTTGEKLFF	TRBV5-1
CASSLWTGLNTEAFF	TRBV28
CASSPRTADYEQYF	TRBV7-8
CASSPRDRDGPEAFF	TRBV18
CASSQAAAETSGETF	TRBV4-2
CAWSGLLTGLDTQYF	TRBV30
CASSLTGTGHYEQYF	TRBV19
CASSVDRNTEAFF	TRBV7-7
CASSLESGSGYTF	TRBV5-5
CAWSVQGYNEQFF	TRBV30
CASSQRTSGRTTSYEQYF	TRBV4-1
CASSRRGGLAGYTF	TRBV18
CASSIGRDFNEKLFF	TRBV19
CASSLEGPTEAFF	TRBV5-1